The clone carrying this TCR beta chain was counted once. The antigen remains undetermined. Isolation of PBMCs gave at least 6 million cells per sample. V was clipped by 0 bases and J by 6 bases, with 12 bases between them. Germline assignment: CDR1 SGHRS and CDR2 YFSETQ. The CDR3 totals 14 residues. The data originate from a study of blood T cells in healthy people across ages. Study outcomes and limitations: Age brought a roughly linear fall in TCR beta diversity measured per million T cells. Diversity estimated from one million T cells was considered an underestimate.

Together with a sample-barcoded 5' primer, a J-beta primer mix was included in a second PCR lasting about 6 to 11 cycles. From the 5' RACE reads, TCRdb called clonotypes with MiXCR, one entry per CDR3 protein. The data show around 1.5 million distinct CDR3 sequences, 34% seen once. Specimen: blood. This TCR was recovered from a woman in her twenties or thirties in good health. The V and J genes are TRBV5-1 and TRBJ2-5, with D perhaps matching TRBD2 (6 bases). The CDR3, as DNA: TGCGCCAGCAGCTTGGGGGCTAGCGAAAAGACCCAGTACTTC. Translating gives CASSLGASEKTQYF.